The 26 T cell receptor beta chains given below trace back to one sample, sequenced in a study of T-cell reconstitution after alpha-beta-depleted transplantation in children. Unique molecular identifiers were used to barcode this TCRbeta library. MiXCR, run by TCRdb on the PCR reads, gives a single entry per CDR3 protein. This table holds around 340,000 distinct CDR3 sequences, approximately 12% found once. The specimen was PBMCs, collected from the stem cell graft. These TCRs come from a human donor who donated a stem cell graft to a child with Fanconi anemia.

This clonotype was detected only a few times. V and J are TRBV5-1 and TRBJ1-4, with 12 bases aligning to TRBD1. This CDR3 contains 13 residues. V was pared by 4 bases and J by 13 bases, with 5 bases of the junction left unmatched. Per germline, CDR1 SGHRS and CDR2 YFSETQ. The CDR3 DNA reads TGCGCCAGCAGCAGGGGACAGGGGGCAACACTGTTTTTT. As protein: CASSRGQGATLFF.

The chain is built from TRBV24-1 and TRBJ1-1, with D possibly matching TRBD1 (5 bases). CDR1 is KGHDR and CDR2 is SFDVKD in the germline V gene. V was pared by 3 bases and J by 3 bases, with 13 bases between. The CDR3 spans 15 residues. DNA of the CDR3: TGTGCCACCAGTGATCCTGCCTCGGGGGACACTGAAGCTTTCTTT. Its translation is CATSDPASGDTEAFF.

The chain joins TRBV7-3 to TRBJ2-1; D could derive from TRBD1 or TRBD2 (6 bases each). This CDR3 comprises 15 residues. The V gene lost 4 bases and the J gene lost 2 bases, with 12 bases spanning the gap. The germline V gene encodes CDR1 SGHTA and CDR2 FQGTGA. DNA for the CDR3: TGTGCCAGCAGCTCTATAAGGGGGGCCTACAATGAGCAGTTCTTC. Its translation: CASSSIRGAYNEQFF.

The DNA for the CDR3 is TGCGCCAGCAGCTCGGACAGACCTCCCCTCGATGAGCAGTTCTTC. Translating gives CASSSDRPPLDEQFF. The chain carries TRBV5-1 and TRBJ2-1; possible D gene TRBD1, 6 bases. V gave up 3 bases and J gave up 8 bases, with 18 bases separating them. Looked up from germline, CDR1 is SGHRS and CDR2 is YFSETQ. The CDR3 consists of 15 residues.

The V gene is TRBV28, the J gene TRBJ2-7, with D perhaps matching TRBD1 (7 bases). The CDR3 length is 17 residues. Trimming took 4 bases from V and 0 from J, leaving 19 bases between them. CDR1 is MDHEN, CDR2 SYDVKM, per germline. The CDR3 sequence: CASSSPGGRDSSYEQYV. Written as DNA, the CDR3 is TGTGCCAGCAGTTCTCCCGGGGGAAGGGACAGCTCCTACGAGCAGTACGTC.

The chain is built from TRBV13 and TRBJ2-3; D may be TRBD2 (6 bases). Per the germline V gene, CDR1 is PRHDT and CDR2 is FYEKMQ (reference sequence). The CDR3 has 14 amino acids. Trimming took off 5 bases at V and 3 bases at J, with 12 bases between the two ends. For the CDR3, the DNA is TGTGCCAGCAGCCCCGCGGGGCTAACAGATACGCAGTATTTT. This codes for CASSPAGLTDTQYF.

The chain uses TRBV6-5 and TRBJ1-1; D perhaps matches TRBD1 (5 bases). Trimming cost V 3 bases and J 3 bases, with 14 bases left between them. The germline V gene has CDR1 MNHEY and CDR2 SVGAGI. This CDR3 contains 15 residues. The CDR3 sequence is CASSYWGSSDTEAFF. CDR3 DNA sequence: TGTGCCAGCAGTTATTGGGGGAGCTCCGACACTGAAGCTTTCTTT.

This clonotype has ten or more counts. The genes are TRBV20-1 and TRBJ2-3; TRBD2 matches 13 bases. CDR1 is DFQATT and CDR2 is SNEGSKA in the germline V gene (reference sequence). The J segment lost 4 bases and the V segment lost 6 bases, leaving 7 bases of the junction unmatched. The CDR3 totals 15 residues. The CDR3 loop reads CSATVGTSGADTQYF. In nucleotides, the CDR3 is TGCAGTGCAACCGTGGGGACTAGCGGGGCAGATACGCAGTATTTT.

This chain uses TRBV7-2 with TRBJ1-3, with a weak D call TRBD1 (5 bases). CDR1 SGHTA and CDR2 FQGNSA come from the germline V gene. The CDR3 is 15 amino acids. Between the trimmed V and J ends, which lost 1 base and 1 base, there was a span of 8 bases. The CDR3 protein is CASSLGTLSGNTIYF. CDR3 in DNA: TGTGCCAGCAGCTTAGGGACACTGTCTGGAAACACCATATATTTT.

In its sample, this clonotype was seen many times. The chain carries TRBV6-2 or TRBV6-3 and TRBJ2-1; 12 nucleotides align to TRBD2. The CDR3 spans 13 residues. Germline lookup yields CDR1 MNHEY and CDR2 SVGEGT. V gave up 10 bases and J gave up 10 bases; unmatched junction bases: 8. CDR3 loop: CATSTSGGREQFF. For the CDR3, the DNA is TGTGCCACTTCAACTAGCGGGGGGAGAGAGCAGTTCTTC.

Only a few counts were recorded for this clonotype. The genes are TRBV29-1 and TRBJ1-1; TRBD1 is a possible D gene (6 bases). CDR1 and CDR2 from the germline V gene are SQVTM and ANQGSEA. The CDR3 is 14 residues long. With 2 bases removed from V and 4 bases from J, the gap between germline ends came to 14 bases. The chain's CDR3 is CSVERSGGGTEAFF. As DNA, the CDR3 is TGCAGCGTTGAAAGGTCCGGGGGCGGCACTGAAGCTTTCTTT.

The chain links TRBV4-2 to TRBJ2-1; 12 nucleotides agree with TRBD2. The germline CDR1 and CDR2 sequences are LGHNA and YNFKEQ. V trimming: 6 bases; J trimming: 8 bases; junction bases outside the gene matches: 11. CDR3 length equals 16 residues. The CDR3 region is CASRATVASGGDEQFF. In DNA form, the CDR3 reads TGTGCCAGCAGGGCCACGGTGGCTAGCGGGGGGGATGAGCAGTTCTTC.

This clonotype was counted only a few times. Here the CDR3 DNA reads TGTGCCAGCAGTTATAGTTCAAGGGCGAACACTGAAGCTTTCTTT. Translation: CASSYSSRANTEAFF. The rearrangement joins TRBV27 to TRBJ1-1, with D unresolved. V was shortened by 4 bases and J by 1 base, with 13 bases between the two germline ends. Germline V gene data show CDR1 as MNHEY and CDR2 as SMNVEV (reference sequence). CDR3 length: 15 residues.

The chain couples TRBV29-1 to TRBJ2-2, with D possibly TRBD1 on 5 matching bases. The CDR3 is made up of 13 amino acids. V gave up 6 bases and J gave up 3 bases, with 11 bases separating them. CDR1 and CDR2 (germline): SQVTM, ANQGSEA. The CDR3 reads CSVPDSHTGELFF. CDR3 nucleotide sequence: TGCAGCGTCCCCGACAGTCACACCGGGGAGCTGTTTTTT.

The V gene is TRBV19, the J gene TRBJ1-1; D remains unclear. Deletions cut 3 bases from V and 10 bases from J, with 12 bases between. The CDR3 is 12 residues long. Per the germline V gene, CDR1 is LNHDA and CDR2 is SQIVND (reference sequence). As DNA, the CDR3 is TGTGCCAGTAGTATCGGTTGGGAAGCAGCTTTCTTT. The encoded protein is CASSIGWEAAFF.

This clonotype was detected many times. The CDR3 reads CASSRPASLNYEQYF. In nucleotides, the CDR3 is TGTGCCAGCAGTCGGCCAGCAAGTCTTAACTACGAGCAGTACTTC. The chain joins TRBV12-3 or TRBV12-4 to TRBJ2-7, with D hard to call. V dropped 5 bases and J dropped 3 bases, with 17 bases sitting between them. This CDR3 is 15 amino acids long.

The table lists this clonotype with many counts. The chain uses TRBV27 and TRBJ2-7; a weak D match, TRBD1 (5 bases). CDR3 size: 21 residues. V was trimmed by 2 bases and J by 2 bases, leaving 31 bases between them. Germline CDR1 MNHEY, CDR2 SMNVEV (reference sequence). The CDR3 sequence: CASSLPDVRRVPNYLTYEQYV. The DNA for the CDR3 is TGTGCCAGCAGTTTACCCGATGTCCGCAGGGTACCGAACTACCTCACCTACGAGCAGTACGTC.

CDR3 DNA: TGTGCCAGCAGCCCTAGGACAGGGTGGCATGAGCAGTTCTTC. Translating it yields CASSPRTGWHEQFF. The chain uses TRBV6-1 and TRBJ2-1; TRBD1 aligns across 8 bases. V lost 6 bases, J lost 8 bases, and 9 bases stayed unmatched. The germline gives CDR1 MNHNS, CDR2 SASEGT. This CDR3 contains 14 residues.

This clonotype turned up a few times. V is TRBV12-3 or TRBV12-4 and J is TRBJ2-1, with a tentative D call TRBD2 (5 bases). The CDR3 has 15 residues. Trimming removed 3 bases from V and 5 bases from J, with 14 bases in between. The CDR3 region has the DNA TGTGCCAGCAGTTTCAGCGGAGGCCACGACAATGAGCAGTTCTTC. This encodes CASSFSGGHDNEQFF.

J is TRBJ1-3 and V is TRBV18; tentatively, D is TRBD1 (6 bases). There are 13 residues in the CDR3. The V and J ends lost 1 base and 7 bases respectively, with 8 bases between them. Germline CDR1 and CDR2: KGHSH and LQKENI. CDR3 in DNA: TGTGCCAGCTCACCACTAGACAGGAACACCATATATTTT. Its translation: CASSPLDRNTIYF.

This clonotype has just a few counts. This chain uses TRBV4-3 with TRBJ1-2, with 7 positions matching TRBD1. After removal of 4 bases from V and 6 bases from J, the junction contained 23 bases not matched to a gene. From germline, CDR1 is LGHNA and CDR2 YSLEER. The CDR3 has 19 amino acids. The CDR3: CASSPRGSTSGGPRDGYTF. The CDR3 DNA reads as TGCGCCAGCAGCCCCCGGGGGTCAACGTCAGGGGGTCCCCGAGATGGCTACACCTTC.

This clonotype was counted ten times or more. The chain combines TRBV7-3 with TRBJ1-5; D gene uncertain. Germline V gene data show CDR1 as SGHTA and CDR2 as FQGTGA. Trimming pared 1 base from V and 5 bases from J, leaving 6 bases between. CDR3 length: 13 residues. The CDR3 region is CASSLSADQPQHF. Written as DNA, the CDR3 is TGTGCCAGCAGCTTAAGTGCGGATCAGCCCCAGCATTTT.

The CDR3 nucleotides read TGTGCCAGCTCACCGGAACACGCAAAGTGGCCCCAGCATTTT. It is translated as CASSPEHAKWPQHF. The rearrangement uses TRBV18 and TRBJ1-5; D gene ambiguous. The germline V gene encodes CDR1 KGHSH and CDR2 LQKENI. The length of the CDR3 is 14 residues. Trimming took off 3 bases at V and 9 bases at J, with 15 bases between the two ends.

This clonotype has just a few counts. The rearrangement links TRBV27 to TRBJ1-2; D gene ambiguous. With 3 bases removed from V and 6 bases from J, the gap between germline ends came to 11 bases. Germline V CDR1 and CDR2: MNHEY, SMNVEV (reference sequence). The CDR3 loop spans 13 amino acids. As DNA, the CDR3 is TGTGCCAGCAGTTTTTCGGTAGTAGATGGCTACACCTTC. This encodes CASSFSVVDGYTF.

This clonotype came up a few times. This rearrangement joins TRBV7-9 to TRBJ2-7, with 7 bases matching TRBD1. The CDR3 extends over 15 amino acids. V lost 1 base to trimming and J lost 1 base; unmatched junction nucleotides: 4. CDR1 SEHNR and CDR2 FQNEAQ come from the germline V gene (reference sequence). In DNA form, the CDR3 reads TGTGCCAGCAGCTTAGACGGGACAGCATCCTACGAGCAGTACTTC. Translating gives CASSLDGTASYEQYF. The variable domain in full, with the rest retrieved from reference TRBV7-9 and TRBJ2-7, is DTGVSQNPRHKITKRGQNVTFRCDPISEHNRLYWYRQTLGQGPEFLTYFQNEAQLEKSRLLSDRFSAERPKGSFSTLEIQRTEQGDSAMYLCASSLDGTASYEQYFGPGTRLTVT.

This clonotype was seen many times. The chain's CDR3 is CASRAVSGANVLTF. The CDR3 DNA reads TGCGCCAGCAGGGCCGTCTCTGGGGCCAACGTCCTGACTTTC. This chain connects TRBV5-1 to TRBJ2-6; D unclear. Trimming left V 5 bases short and J 0 bases short, with 6 bases between. The V gene's germline CDR1 is SGHRS and CDR2 YFSETQ. The length of the CDR3 is 14 residues.